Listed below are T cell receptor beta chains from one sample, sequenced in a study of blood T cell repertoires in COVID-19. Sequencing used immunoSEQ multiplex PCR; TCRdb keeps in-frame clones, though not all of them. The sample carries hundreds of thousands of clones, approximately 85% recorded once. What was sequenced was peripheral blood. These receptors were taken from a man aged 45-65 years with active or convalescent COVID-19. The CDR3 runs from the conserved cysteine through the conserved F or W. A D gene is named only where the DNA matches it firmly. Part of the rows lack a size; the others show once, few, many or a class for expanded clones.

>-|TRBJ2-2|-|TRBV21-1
CARTALAGAGELFF
TGTGCCAGGACCGCACTAGCGGGAGCCGGGGAGCTGTTTTTT
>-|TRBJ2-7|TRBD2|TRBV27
CASSLSPGVAGGVYEQYF
TGTGCCAGCAGTTTAAGCCCGGGGGTAGCGGGAGGAGTCTACGAGCAGTACTTC
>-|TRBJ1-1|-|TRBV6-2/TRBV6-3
CASSYHSQIRLKLGAFF
TGTGCCAGCAGTTACCACAGTCAGATACGCCTGAAGCTTGGAGCTTTCTTT
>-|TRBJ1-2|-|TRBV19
CASMGQTTLYTF
TGTGCCAGTATGGGACAAACAACCTTGTACACCTTC
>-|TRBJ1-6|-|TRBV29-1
CSVATGNYNSPLHF
TGCAGCGTTGCGACGGGGAATTATAATTCACCCCTCCACTTT
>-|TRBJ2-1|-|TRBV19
CASSTSSDNEQFF
TGTGCCAGTAGTACTAGTTCGGACAATGAGCAGTTCTTC
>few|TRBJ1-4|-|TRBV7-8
CATRRSPYETNEKLFF
TGTGCCACCCGGAGGTCCCCATACGAAACTAATGAAAAACTGTTTTTT
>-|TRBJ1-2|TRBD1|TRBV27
CASSTLGDRGPRYGYTF
TGTGCCAGCAGCACCCTCGGGGACAGGGGCCCACGCTATGGCTACACCTTC
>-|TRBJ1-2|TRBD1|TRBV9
CASSAEDRDSYGYTF
TGTGCCAGCAGCGCCGAAGACAGGGACTCCTATGGCTACACCTTC
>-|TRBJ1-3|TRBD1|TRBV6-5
CATYRGQGNTIYF
TGTGCCACGTACAGGGGGCAAGGAAACACCATATATTTT
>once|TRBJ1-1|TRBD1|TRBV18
CASSPGTGGANTEAFF
TGTGCCAGCTCACCAGGGACAGGGGGCGCGAACACTGAAGCTTTCTTT
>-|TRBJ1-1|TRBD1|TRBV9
CASSVGTGVTEAFF
TGTGCCAGCAGCGTAGGGACAGGGGTTACTGAAGCTTTCTTT
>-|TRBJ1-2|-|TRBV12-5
CASDQGFGYGYTF
TGTGCTAGTGACCAGGGGTTCGGCTATGGCTACACCTTC
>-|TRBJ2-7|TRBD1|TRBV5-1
CASSWGQGSYEQYF
TGCGCCAGCAGCTGGGGACAGGGTTCCTACGAGCAGTACTTC
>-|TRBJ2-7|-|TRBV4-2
CASSHAGPVSSYEQYF
TGTGCCAGCAGCCACGCGGGGCCGGTCAGCTCCTACGAGCAGTACTTC
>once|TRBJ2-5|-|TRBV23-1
CASKLPSCRAGVKTQYF
TGCGCCAGCAAATTACCTTCATGCCGAGCGGGTGTGAAGACCCAGTACTTC
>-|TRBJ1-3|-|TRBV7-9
CASSLSIGGSLSGNTIYF
TGTGCCAGCAGCCTAAGTATTGGGGGCTCCCTCTCTGGAAACACCATATATTTT
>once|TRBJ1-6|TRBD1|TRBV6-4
CASSVPSGGGSPLHF
TGTGCCAGCAGTGTCCCTTCAGGGGGAGGTTCACCCCTCCACTTT
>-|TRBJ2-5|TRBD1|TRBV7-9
CASSLRTGLETQYF
TGTGCCAGCAGCCTCCGGACAGGGTTGGAGACCCAGTACTTC
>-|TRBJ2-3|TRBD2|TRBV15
CATSPGGADTQYF
TGTGCCACCAGCCCCGGGGGGGCAGATACGCAGTATTTT
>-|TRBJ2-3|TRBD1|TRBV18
CASSPARVGQGQTDTQYF
TGTGCCAGCTCACCAGCCCGTGTCGGACAGGGCCAAACAGATACGCAGTATTTT
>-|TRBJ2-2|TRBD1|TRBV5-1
CASRQGASFTGELFF
TGCGCCAGCAGGCAGGGGGCTAGCTTCACCGGGGAGCTGTTTTTT
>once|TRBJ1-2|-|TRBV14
CASSQARYGYTF
TGTGCCAGCAGCCAAGCCCGTTATGGCTACACCTTC
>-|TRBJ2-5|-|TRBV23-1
CLRRGGLQETQYF
TGCCTGCGGAGGGGCGGGCTTCAAGAGACCCAGTACTTC
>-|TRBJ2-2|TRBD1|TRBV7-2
CASSLGQGAVGELFF
TGTGCCAGCAGCTTAGGGCAGGGGGCTGTCGGGGAGCTGTTTTTT
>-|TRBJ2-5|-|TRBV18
CASAGTNSQETQYF
TGTGCCAGCGCCGGGACAAATAGTCAAGAGACCCAGTACTTC
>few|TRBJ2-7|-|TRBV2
CASSLDLGEQYF
TGTGCCAGCAGCCTCGACCTAGGCGAGCAGTACTTC
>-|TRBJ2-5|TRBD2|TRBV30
CAWSVRRGRAEETQYF
TGTGCCTGGAGTGTACGCCGCGGGAGGGCCGAAGAGACCCAGTACTTC
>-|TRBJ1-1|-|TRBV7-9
CASSPSRGFVNTEAFF
TGTGCCAGCAGCCCCTCTCGGGGGTTTGTGAACACTGAAGCTTTCTTT
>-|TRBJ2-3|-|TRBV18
CASSLLMSDTQYF
TGTGCCAGCTCACTCTTAATGTCAGATACGCAGTATTTT
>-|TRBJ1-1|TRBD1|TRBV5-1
CASSDFTQGTNTEAFF
TGCGCCAGCAGCGACTTTACACAGGGGACGAACACTGAAGCTTTCTTT
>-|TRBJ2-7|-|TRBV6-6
CATTDPTKIPYF
TGTGCCACCACAGATCCTACCAAAATTCCGTACTTC
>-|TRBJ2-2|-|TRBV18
CASSPNRNTGELFF
TGTGCCAGCTCACCAAACAGGAACACCGGGGAGCTGTTTTTT
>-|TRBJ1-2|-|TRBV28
CASSLLSSNYGYTF
TGTGCCAGCAGTTTGTTATCCAGTAACTATGGCTACACCTTC
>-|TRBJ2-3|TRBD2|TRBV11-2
CASSLATGGKPDTQYF
TGTGCCAGCAGCTTAGCTACGGGAGGGAAACCAGATACGCAGTATTTT
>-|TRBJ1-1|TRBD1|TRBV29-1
CSVRTGENTEAFF
TGCAGCGTCAGGACAGGTGAGAACACTGAAGCTTTCTTT
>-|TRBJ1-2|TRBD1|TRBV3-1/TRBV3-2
CASSQGTGSNYGYTF
TGTGCCAGCAGCCAAGGGACAGGCTCTAACTATGGCTACACCTTC
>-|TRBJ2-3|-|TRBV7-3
CASSFDSYTDTQYF
TGTGCCAGCAGCTTCGACTCCTACACAGATACGCAGTATTTT
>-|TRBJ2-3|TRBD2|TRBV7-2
CASSLAGLAGGWSDTQYF
TGTGCCAGCAGCTTAGCGGGACTAGCGGGAGGTTGGTCAGATACGCAGTATTTT
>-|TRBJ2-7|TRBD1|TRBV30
CAWRGQGPTKTQSEGRYEQYF
TGTGCCTGGAGAGGACAGGGGCCGACTAAGACCCAGAGTGAGGGCCGGTACGAGCAGTACTTC
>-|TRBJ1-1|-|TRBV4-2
CASSRRAASSGSTEAFF
TGTGCCAGCAGCCGAAGGGCAGCCTCATCGGGGAGCACTGAAGCTTTCTTT
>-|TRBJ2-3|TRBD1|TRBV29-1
CSVQSGTGSTDTQYF
TGCAGCGTGCAATCCGGGACAGGCAGCACAGATACGCAGTATTTT
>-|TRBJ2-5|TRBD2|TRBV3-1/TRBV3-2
CASSQGLAETETQYF
TGTGCCAGCAGCCAGGGACTAGCGGAGACAGAGACCCAGTACTTC
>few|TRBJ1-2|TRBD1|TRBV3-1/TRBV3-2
CASSPNRGSGYTF
TGTGCCAGCAGCCCCAACAGGGGATCCGGCTACACCTTC
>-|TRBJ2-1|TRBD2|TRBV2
CASSLSGSTYNEQFF
TGTGCCAGCAGTCTTAGCGGGAGCACCTACAATGAGCAGTTCTTC
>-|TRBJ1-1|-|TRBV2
CASRRRTDEAFF
TGTGCCAGCAGGCGCCGGACAGATGAAGCTTTCTTT
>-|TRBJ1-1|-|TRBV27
CASSLSTGMNTEAFF
TGTGCCAGCAGTTTATCGACGGGGATGAACACTGAAGCTTTCTTT
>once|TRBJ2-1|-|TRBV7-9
CASSPGTYNEQFF
TGTGCCAGCAGCCCGGGGACCTACAATGAGCAGTTCTTC
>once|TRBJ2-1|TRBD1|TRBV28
CASSFLGTARPDNEQFF
TGTGCCAGCAGTTTTCTAGGGACAGCCAGGCCAGACAATGAGCAGTTCTTC
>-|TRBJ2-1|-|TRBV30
CAWDPTGSYNEQFF
TGTGCCTGGGATCCCACGGGCTCCTACAATGAGCAGTTCTTC
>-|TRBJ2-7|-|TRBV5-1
CASSLLGTPNSYEQYF
TGCGCCAGCAGCTTGCTCGGGACACCCAACTCCTACGAGCAGTACTTC
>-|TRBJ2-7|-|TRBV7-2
CASSLARGYEQYF
TGTGCCAGCAGCTTAGCGCGGGGCTACGAGCAGTACTTC
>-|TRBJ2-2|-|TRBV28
CASSFLDLGSGGELFF
TGTGCCAGCAGTTTTCTCGACTTAGGGAGCGGCGGGGAGCTGTTTTTT
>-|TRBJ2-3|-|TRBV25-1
CASSAYASTDTQYF
TGTGCCAGCAGCGCCTATGCTAGCACAGATACGCAGTATTTT
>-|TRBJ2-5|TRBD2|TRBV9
CASSVGGTSGRETQYF
TGTGCCAGCAGCGTAGGAGGGACTAGCGGGAGAGAGACCCAGTACTTC
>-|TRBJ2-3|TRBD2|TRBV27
CASSLIFSAGRKDTQYF
TGTGCCAGCAGTTTAATTTTTAGTGCCGGGAGGAAAGATACGCAGTATTTT
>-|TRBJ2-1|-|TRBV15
CATSRGGGYNEQFF
TGTGCCACCAGCAGAGGAGGAGGGTACAATGAGCAGTTCTTC
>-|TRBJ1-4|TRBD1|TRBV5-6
CASRGQAGEKLFF
TGTGCCAGCCGGGGACAGGCTGGAGAAAAACTGTTTTTT
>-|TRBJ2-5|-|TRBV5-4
CASSIPTPGSQLAEETQYF
TGTGCCAGCAGCATACCAACGCCCGGGTCACAACTGGCCGAAGAGACCCAGTACTTC
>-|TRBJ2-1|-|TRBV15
CATRLTGVGYNEQFF
TGTGCCACCAGGCTCACGGGGGTGGGATACAATGAGCAGTTCTTC